Included here is one T cell receptor beta chain sequence, with context. Time point in this sample: baseline, week 1 (first vaccination visit). Treatment indicated: pre-vaccination baseline after standard-of-care therapy. This sample was included in a study of a mutant IDH1 vaccine in newly diagnosed glioma. The CDR3 has 15 residues. The V gene's germline CDR1 is SEHNR and CDR2 FQNEAQ (reference sequence). V shed 1 base, J shed 2 bases, and the junction held 4 bases outside the gene matches. Measured with immunoSEQ multiplex PCR; TCRdb has only the in-frame clones, and not every one. The sample contains 25,000 to 35,000 clones, more than 65% of which appear only once.

The input for sequencing was PBMCs, taken from a glioma patient treated with radiotherapy, temozolomide or both. This receptor was obtained from a man aged 25-45 years with glioma. The chain has TRBV7-9 and TRBJ2-7, with TRBD1 matching over 8 bases. This CDR3 reads CASSLEGQAAYEQYF. For the CDR3, the DNA is TGTGCCAGCAGCTTAGAGGGACAGGCGGCCTACGAGCAGTACTTC. The entire variable domain, with the rest obtained from reference TRBV7-9 and TRBJ2-7, is as follows: DTGVSQNPRHKITKRGQNVTFRCDPISEHNRLYWYRQTLGQGPEFLTYFQNEAQLEKSRLLSDRFSAERPKGSFSTLEIQRTEQGDSAMYLCASSLEGQAAYEQYFGPGTRLTVT.